These T cell receptor beta chains were read from a single sample in a study of CD8+CD57+ T cells in acquired aplastic anemia. TCRdb re-analysed the reads in MiXCR, keeping a single row per CDR3 protein. This table holds 310,000 or so distinct CDR3 sequences, roughly 59% found once. The material sequenced was sorted CD4+, CD8+, or CD8+CD57+ T cells (not recorded which) from PBMCs. These receptors originate from a human donor with aplastic anemia. Each CDR3 is given with its conserved first and last residue. The D gene is left open where the match is weak. The size of a clone is reported for some rows only, either as once, few or many, or as a class for expanded clones.

len | j_gene | d_gene | v_gene | abundance | CDR3nt | CDR3aa
15 | TRBJ2-7 | . | TRBV7-2 | . | TGTGCCAGCAGCCTGGGGGGCAGCGGAGGAGACGAGCAGTACTTC | CASSLGGSGGDEQYF
12 | TRBJ2-7 | . | TRBV6-7 | . | TGTGCCAGCAGCCGTAGCTGGGACGAGCAGTACTTC | CASSRSWDEQYF
13 | TRBJ1-4 | . | TRBV9 | . | TGTGCCAGCAGCGTAACGTACCAGGACCAACTGTTTTTT | CASSVTYQDQLFF
16 | TRBJ1-4 | . | TRBV12-3/TRBV12-4 | . | TGTGCCAGCAGACCGGGGGAGGGCCCCTACAATGAAAAACTGTTTTTT | CASRPGEGPYNEKLFF
16 | TRBJ2-3 | . | TRBV7-3 | . | TGTGCCAGCAGCTCATCACAATCCCCTAGCACAGATACGCAGTATTTT | CASSSSQSPSTDTQYF
15 | TRBJ1-1 | . | TRBV7-6 | . | TGTGCCAGCAGCTTAGCTCCGGGGAAGGTCCCTGAAGCTTTCTTT | CASSLAPGKVPEAFF
14 | TRBJ1-2 | . | TRBV20-1 | few | TGCAGTGTCTTACCTCAGGGGATTGGAGGTGGCTACACCTTC | CSVLPQGIGGGYTF
15 | TRBJ2-7 | . | TRBV7-8 | . | TGTGCCAGCAGCTTAGCAGAGGGGGCGGGATGGAAGCAGTACTTC | CASSLAEGAGWKQYF
11 | TRBJ2-7 | . | TRBV6-6 | many | TGTGCCAGCAGAATAACTAGCGAGCAGTACTTC | CASRITSEQYF
16 | TRBJ2-6 | TRBD1 | TRBV3-1 | many | TGTGCCAGCAGTGACAGGGGGATCTCTGGGGCCAACGTCCTGACTTTC | CASSDRGISGANVLTF
14 | TRBJ2-7 | TRBD1 | TRBV7-8 | . | TGTGCCAGCAGCCCCCGGGACAGCTCCTACGAGCAGTACTTC | CASSPRDSSYEQYF